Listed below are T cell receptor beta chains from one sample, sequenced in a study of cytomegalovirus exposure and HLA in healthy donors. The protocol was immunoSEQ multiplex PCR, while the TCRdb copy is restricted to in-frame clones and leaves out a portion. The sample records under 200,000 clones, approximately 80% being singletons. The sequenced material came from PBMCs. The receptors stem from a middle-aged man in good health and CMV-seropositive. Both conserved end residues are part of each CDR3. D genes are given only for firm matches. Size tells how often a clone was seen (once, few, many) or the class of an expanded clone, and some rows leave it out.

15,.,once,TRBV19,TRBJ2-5,CASSIGPGSPETQYF,TGTGCCAGTAGTATAGGGCCAGGAAGCCCAGAGACCCAGTACTTC
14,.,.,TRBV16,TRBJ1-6,CASSPRDRNSPLHF,TGTGCCAGCAGCCCCAGGGATAGGAATTCACCCCTCCACTTT
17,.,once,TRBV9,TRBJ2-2,CASSVWRGGDVTGELFF,TGTGCCAGCAGCGTATGGAGGGGGGGGGATGTCACCGGGGAGCTGTTTTTT
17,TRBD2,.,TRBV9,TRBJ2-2,CASSERLAGVLTGELFF,TGTGCCAGCAGCGAGAGGCTAGCGGGGGTCCTCACCGGGGAGCTGTTTTTT
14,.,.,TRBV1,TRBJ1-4,CTSSHFRQLEKLFF,TGCACCAGCAGCCATTTCAGGCAACTTGAAAAACTGTTTTTT
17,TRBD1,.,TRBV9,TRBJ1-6,CASSVSGQVGMGSPLHF,TGTGCCAGCAGCGTCTCGGGACAGGTTGGAATGGGGTCACCCCTCCACTTT
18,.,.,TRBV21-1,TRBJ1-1,CASSKTRTGIGRNTEAFF,TGTGCCAGCAGCAAAACTCGAACAGGGATCGGACGGAACACTGAAGCTTTCTTT
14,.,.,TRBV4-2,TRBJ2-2,CASSQVPQTGELFF,TGTGCCAGCAGCCAAGTCCCCCAAACCGGGGAGCTGTTTTTT
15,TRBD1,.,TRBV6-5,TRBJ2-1,CASRKGQGTYNEQFF,TGTGCCAGCAGAAAAGGACAGGGAACCTACAATGAGCAGTTCTTC
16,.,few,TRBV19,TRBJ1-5,CASSILRAEGDQPQHF,TGTGCCAGTAGTATTCTCAGGGCCGAGGGGGATCAGCCCCAGCATTTT
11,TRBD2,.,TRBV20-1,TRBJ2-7,CSAGLDYEQYF,TGCAGTGCTGGACTAGACTACGAGCAGTACTTC
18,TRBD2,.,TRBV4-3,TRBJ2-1,CASSQESVSGGTYNEQFF,TGCGCCAGCAGCCAAGAAAGCGTAAGCGGGGGGACCTACAATGAGCAGTTCTTC
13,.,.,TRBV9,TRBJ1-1,CASSVQANTEAFF,TGTGCCAGCAGTGTACAGGCGAACACTGAAGCTTTCTTT
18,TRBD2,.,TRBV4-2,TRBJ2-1,CASSQTSGGPSSYNEQFF,TGTGCCAGCAGCCAAACTAGCGGGGGGCCGAGCTCCTACAATGAGCAGTTCTTC
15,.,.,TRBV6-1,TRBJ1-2,CASSEAGLSNYGYTF,TGTGCCAGCAGTGAAGCGGGGCTTTCTAACTATGGCTACACCTTC
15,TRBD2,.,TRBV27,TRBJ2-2,CASRASGGGTGELFF,TGTGCCAGCAGGGCTAGCGGGGGTGGCACCGGGGAGCTGTTTTTT
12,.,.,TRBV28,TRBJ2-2,CASRTSTGELFF,TGTGCCAGCAGAACTTCAACCGGGGAGCTGTTTTTT
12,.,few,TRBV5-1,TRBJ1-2,CASSLDEGGYTF,TGCGCCAGCAGCTTGGATGAGGGAGGCTACACCTTC
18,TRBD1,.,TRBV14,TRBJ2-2,CASSLTGTGPGGTGELFF,TGTGCCAGCAGCTTAACCGGGACAGGGCCCGGAGGCACCGGGGAGCTGTTTTTT
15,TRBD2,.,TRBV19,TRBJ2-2,CASSIGLAVGGELFF,TGTGCCAGTAGTATAGGTCTAGCGGTAGGCGGGGAGCTGTTTTTT
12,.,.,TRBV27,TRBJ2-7,CASSLWGDEQYF,TGTGCCAGCAGTTTATGGGGCGACGAGCAGTACTTC
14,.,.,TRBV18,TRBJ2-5,CASSPKGGGETQYF,TGTGCCAGCTCACCAAAGGGAGGTGGAGAGACCCAGTACTTC
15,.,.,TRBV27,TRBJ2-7,CASSLSEAGIGEQYF,TGTGCCAGCAGTTTATCGGAGGCAGGTATTGGCGAGCAGTACTTC
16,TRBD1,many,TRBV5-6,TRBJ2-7,CASSEPGQGPSYEQYF,TGTGCCAGCAGCGAACCGGGACAGGGACCTTCCTACGAGCAGTACTTC
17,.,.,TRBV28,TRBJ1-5,CASAGAGRRYSNQPQHF,TGTGCCAGCGCGGGGGCGGGAAGGAGGTATAGCAATCAGCCCCAGCATTTT
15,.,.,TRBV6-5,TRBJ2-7,CASSYQIDSLGEQYF,TGTGCCAGCAGCTACCAAATTGACAGCCTTGGCGAGCAGTACTTC
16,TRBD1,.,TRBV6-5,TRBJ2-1,CASSSRQGWSYNEQFF,TGTGCCAGCAGTTCGCGACAGGGGTGGTCCTACAATGAGCAGTTCTTC
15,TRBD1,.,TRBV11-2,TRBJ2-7,CASSHLDRDWYEQYF,TGTGCCAGCAGCCACCTTGACAGGGATTGGTACGAGCAGTACTTC
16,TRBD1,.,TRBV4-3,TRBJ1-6,CASRLQRQGAYSPLHF,TGCGCCAGCAGACTTCAAAGACAGGGGGCGTATTCACCCCTCCACTTT
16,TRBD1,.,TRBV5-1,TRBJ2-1,CASSLWGQVGYNEQFF,TGCGCCAGCAGCTTGTGGGGACAGGTAGGCTACAATGAGCAGTTCTTC
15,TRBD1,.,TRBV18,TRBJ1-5,CASSHTGQGDQPQHF,TGTGCCAGCTCACATACGGGACAGGGCGATCAGCCCCAGCATTTT
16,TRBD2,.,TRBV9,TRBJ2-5,CASSVASGGSQETQYF,TGTGCCAGCAGCGTAGCAAGCGGGGGTAGTCAAGAGACCCAGTACTTC
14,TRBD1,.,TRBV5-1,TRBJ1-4,CASSFQGAEEKLFF,TGCGCCAGCAGCTTCCAGGGGGCGGAAGAAAAACTGTTTTTT
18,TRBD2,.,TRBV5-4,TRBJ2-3,CASSPGTSGGASTDTQYF,TGTGCCAGCAGCCCCGGGACTAGCGGGGGGGCTAGCACAGATACGCAGTATTTT
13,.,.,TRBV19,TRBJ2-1,CASSDSYYNEQFF,TGTGCCAGTAGCGACAGTTATTACAATGAGCAGTTCTTC
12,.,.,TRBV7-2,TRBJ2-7,CASSSDRYEQYF,TGTGCCAGCAGCTCAGACAGGTACGAGCAGTACTTC
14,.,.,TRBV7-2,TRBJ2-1,CASSLESSYNEQFF,TGTGCCAGCAGCTTAGAGAGCTCCTACAATGAGCAGTTCTTC
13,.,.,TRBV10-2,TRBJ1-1,CASRTDFNTEAFF,TGCGCCAGCAGGACAGATTTTAACACTGAAGCTTTCTTT
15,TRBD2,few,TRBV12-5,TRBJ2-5,CASAEASGGAATQYF,TGTGCTAGTGCCGAAGCTAGCGGGGGGGCCGCGACCCAGTACTTC
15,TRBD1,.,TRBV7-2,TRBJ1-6,CASSSRTGDNSPLHF,TGTGCCAGCAGCTCCCGGACAGGGGATAATTCACCCCTCCACTTT
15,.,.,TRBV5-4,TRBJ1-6,CASSLPDSYNSPLHF,TGTGCCAGCAGCTTGCCAGACTCCTATAATTCCCCCCTCCACTTT
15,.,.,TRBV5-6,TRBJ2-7,CASSPFAGAPYEQYF,TGTGCCAGCAGCCCGTTTGCGGGGGCCCCCTACGAGCAGTACTTC
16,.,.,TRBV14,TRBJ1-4,CASSQFTGPTNEKLFF,TGTGCCAGCAGCCAATTCACAGGGCCAACTAATGAAAAACTGTTTTTT
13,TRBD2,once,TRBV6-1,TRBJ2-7,CASPALAGGQQYF,TGTGCCAGCCCGGCACTAGCGGGGGGCCAGCAGTACTTC
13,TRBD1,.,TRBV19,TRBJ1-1,CASRPTGTLSAFF,TGTGCCAGTAGGCCGACAGGGACACTGTCAGCTTTCTTT
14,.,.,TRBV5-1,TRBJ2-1,CASSLGEAYNEQFF,TGCGCCAGCAGCTTGGGGGAGGCCTACAATGAGCAGTTCTTC
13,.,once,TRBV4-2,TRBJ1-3,CASSPDSGNTIYF,TGTGCCAGCAGCCCGGACAGCGGAAACACCATATATTTT
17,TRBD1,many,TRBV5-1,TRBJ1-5,CASSPGDRGHSNQPQHF,TGCGCCAGCAGCCCGGGGGACAGGGGACATAGCAATCAGCCCCAGCATTTT
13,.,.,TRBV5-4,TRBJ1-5,CASSLPGVQPQHF,TGTGCCAGCAGCTTGCCGGGGGTTCAGCCCCAGCATTTT
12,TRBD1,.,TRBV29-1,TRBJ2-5,CSVRTGHETQYF,TGCAGCGTTCGGACAGGGCATGAGACCCAGTACTTC
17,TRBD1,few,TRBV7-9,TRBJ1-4,CASSGSGQGPLGEKLFF,TGTGCCAGCAGCGGATCGGGACAGGGCCCTCTTGGGGAAAAACTGTTTTTT
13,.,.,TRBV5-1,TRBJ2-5,CASSLRGGETQYF,TGCGCCAGCAGCTTGAGAGGAGGAGAGACCCAGTACTTC
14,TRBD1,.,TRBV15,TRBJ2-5,CATSRVTGEETQYF,TGTGCCACCAGCAGAGTGACAGGGGAAGAGACCCAGTACTTC
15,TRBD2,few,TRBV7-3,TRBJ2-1,CASSLTGGYYNEQFF,TGTGCCAGCAGCTTAACCGGGGGGTATTACAATGAGCAGTTCTTC
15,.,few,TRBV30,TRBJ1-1,CAWSVEGILNTEAFF,TGTGCCTGGAGTGTTGAGGGTATCTTGAACACTGAAGCTTTCTTT